One sample yielded the 5 T cell receptor beta chains listed below, sequenced in a study of blood T cell repertoires in COVID-19. Produced via immunoSEQ multiplex PCR; TCRdb's table is partial and in-frame only. The sample has more than 95,000 clones; roughly 90% are singletons. Input material: peripheral blood. The source of these receptors is a woman older than 75 with acute or convalescent COVID-19.

This chain connects TRBV5-1 to TRBJ2-3, with D perhaps matching TRBD2 (6 bases). Trimming removed 0 bases at V and 4 bases at J, with 12 bases between. Germline assignment: CDR1 SGHRS and CDR2 YFSETQ. The CDR3 is 15 residues long. The CDR3 DNA reads TGCGCCAGCAGCTTGGAAGCGACTAGGGCAGATACGCAGTATTTT. As protein: CASSLEATRADTQYF. Full variable domain (rest looked up from reference TRBV5-1 and TRBJ2-3): KAGVTQTPRYLIKTRGQQVTLSCSPISGHRSVSWYQQTPGQGLQFLFEYFSETQRNKGNFPGRFSGRQFSNSRSEMNVSTLELGDSALYLCASSLEATRADTQYFGPGTRLTVL.

This chain joins TRBV5-1 and TRBJ1-1, with D perhaps TRBD1 (6 bases). V lost 4 bases, J lost 8 bases, and 12 bases lay in between. This CDR3 comprises 12 residues. Germline-derived CDR1 and CDR2 are SGHRS and YFSETQ. CDR3 loop: CASSGDRSEAFF. Written as DNA, the CDR3 is TGCGCCAGCAGCGGAGACAGGTCCGAAGCTTTCTTT.

The table lists this clone with a few counts. The chain employs TRBV5-1 and TRBJ2-1; 14 bases line up with TRBD2. Trimming cost V 3 bases and J 9 bases; bases outside gene matches: 5. The CDR3 totals 15 residues. Germline V gene data show CDR1 as SGHRS and CDR2 as YFSETQ. The CDR3 loop is CASSSRTSGGTEQFF. The CDR3 DNA sequence: TGCGCCAGCAGCTCGCGGACTAGCGGGGGGACTGAGCAGTTCTTC.

The chain uses TRBV4-3 and TRBJ1-2; D is unclear. Trimming removed 4 bases from V and 2 bases from J, with 14 bases in between. The CDR3 length is 15 residues. In germline, CDR1 is LGHNA, CDR2 YSLEER. The CDR3 region is CASSPQVAGNYGYTF. CDR3 sequence (DNA): TGCGCCAGCAGCCCCCAGGTCGCAGGAAACTATGGCTACACCTTC.

This clone was observed once. The chain has TRBV5-1 and TRBJ2-7; D might be TRBD2 (6 bases). The CDR3 contains 13 residues. V was trimmed by 5 bases and J by 2 bases, leaving 11 bases between them. Germline CDR1 and CDR2: SGHRS and YFSETQ. The chain's CDR3 is CASSLTSPYEQYF. DNA for the CDR3: TGCGCCAGCAGTTTGACTAGTCCCTACGAGCAGTACTTC.